The clone carrying this TCR beta chain occurred many times. What it binds is not known. All patients were treatment-naive before thyroid surgery. V was pared by 5 bases and J by 9 bases, with 6 bases of the junction left unmatched. Per germline, CDR1 SNHLY and CDR2 FYNNEI. The CDR3 is 14 residues long. These data belong to a study of metastatic and nonmetastatic thyroid tumors. Background on the study: Repertoire comparison spanned blood and tumor or nodule tissue of malignant and benign thyroid patients. Study conclusions and caveats: When malignant thyroid tumors were compared with benign nodules, TCR beta diversity was reportedly significantly higher in the malignant tumors. This held in both blood and tumor samples.

In the original workflow: A classifier of distant metastasis in papillary thyroid cancer was built from CDR3 differences (across clinicopathological groups). TCRdb re-called the PCR reads with MiXCR. The V and J calls come from TCRdb's annotation, not from the publication. The sample has around 15,000 clones, approximately 24% seen once; the top ten hold 10% to 15%. The specimen was tumor tissue. The genes are TRBV2 and TRBJ2-1; 11 bases fit TRBD2. The TCR comes from a male donor with papillary thyroid cancer or a benign thyroid nodule (not recorded which). Some clones in this sample may be carry-over from other donors' samples. CDR3 DNA: TGTGCCAGCAGTTGGGCTAGCGGGAGGAGTGAGCAGTTCTTC. Its protein product is CASSWASGRSEQFF.